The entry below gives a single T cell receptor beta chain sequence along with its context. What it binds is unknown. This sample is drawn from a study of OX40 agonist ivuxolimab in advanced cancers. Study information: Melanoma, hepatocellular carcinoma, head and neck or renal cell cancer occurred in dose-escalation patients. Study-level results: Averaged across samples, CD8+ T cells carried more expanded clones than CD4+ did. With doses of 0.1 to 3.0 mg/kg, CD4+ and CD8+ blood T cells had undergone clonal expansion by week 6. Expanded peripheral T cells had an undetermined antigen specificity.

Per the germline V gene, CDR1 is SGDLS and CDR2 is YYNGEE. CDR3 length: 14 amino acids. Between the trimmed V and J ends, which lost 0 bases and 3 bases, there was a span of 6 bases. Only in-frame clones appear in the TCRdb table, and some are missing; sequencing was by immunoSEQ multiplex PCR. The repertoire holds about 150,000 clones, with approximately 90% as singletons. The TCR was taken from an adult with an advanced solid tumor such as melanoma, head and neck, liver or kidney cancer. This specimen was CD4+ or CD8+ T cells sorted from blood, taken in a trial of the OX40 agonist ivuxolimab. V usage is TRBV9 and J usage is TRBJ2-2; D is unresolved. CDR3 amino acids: CASSVGRHTGELFF. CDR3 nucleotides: TGTGCCAGCAGCGTAGGCAGGCACACCGGGGAGCTGTTTTTT.